The sequence of this T cell receptor beta chain was determined in a study of Ad26.COV2.S vaccination and SARS-CoV-2 variants. Study information: Ad26.COV2.S arm of COV1001 included the donor. Study-wide findings and caveats: From the TCR breadth and depth analyses, total T cell responses may have been underestimated. Reported post-vaccination CD8+ and CD4+ T cell responses to spike showed substantial breadth.

Germline CDR1 is LGHNA and CDR2 is YNFKEQ. Trimming removed 0 bases at V and 2 bases at J, with 4 bases between. The CDR3 contains 13 residues. TCRdb's copy holds only in-frame clones and misses some; the assay was immunoSEQ multiplex PCR. The sample yields about 480,000 clones, around 88% seen once. Treatment specified: about 20 received Ad26.COV2.S at low or high dose, single or two shots; 5 received placebo; per-sample allocation not given. Following the first vaccine or placebo injection, samples were taken on day 63. Ad26 vector vaccine expressed Wuhan-strain SARS-CoV-2 spike. Turning to this clone: What it binds is unknown.

Source: peripheral blood, taken in a trial of Ad26.COV2.S vaccine versus placebo. The chain carries TRBV4-2 and TRBJ2-5; D not certain. The clonotype comes from a person between 18 and 60 years old who received the Ad26.COV2.S COVID-19 vaccine or a placebo. The CDR3 loop reads CASSQDPQETQYF. The DNA of the CDR3 is TGTGCCAGCAGCCAAGATCCACAAGAGACCCAGTACTTC.